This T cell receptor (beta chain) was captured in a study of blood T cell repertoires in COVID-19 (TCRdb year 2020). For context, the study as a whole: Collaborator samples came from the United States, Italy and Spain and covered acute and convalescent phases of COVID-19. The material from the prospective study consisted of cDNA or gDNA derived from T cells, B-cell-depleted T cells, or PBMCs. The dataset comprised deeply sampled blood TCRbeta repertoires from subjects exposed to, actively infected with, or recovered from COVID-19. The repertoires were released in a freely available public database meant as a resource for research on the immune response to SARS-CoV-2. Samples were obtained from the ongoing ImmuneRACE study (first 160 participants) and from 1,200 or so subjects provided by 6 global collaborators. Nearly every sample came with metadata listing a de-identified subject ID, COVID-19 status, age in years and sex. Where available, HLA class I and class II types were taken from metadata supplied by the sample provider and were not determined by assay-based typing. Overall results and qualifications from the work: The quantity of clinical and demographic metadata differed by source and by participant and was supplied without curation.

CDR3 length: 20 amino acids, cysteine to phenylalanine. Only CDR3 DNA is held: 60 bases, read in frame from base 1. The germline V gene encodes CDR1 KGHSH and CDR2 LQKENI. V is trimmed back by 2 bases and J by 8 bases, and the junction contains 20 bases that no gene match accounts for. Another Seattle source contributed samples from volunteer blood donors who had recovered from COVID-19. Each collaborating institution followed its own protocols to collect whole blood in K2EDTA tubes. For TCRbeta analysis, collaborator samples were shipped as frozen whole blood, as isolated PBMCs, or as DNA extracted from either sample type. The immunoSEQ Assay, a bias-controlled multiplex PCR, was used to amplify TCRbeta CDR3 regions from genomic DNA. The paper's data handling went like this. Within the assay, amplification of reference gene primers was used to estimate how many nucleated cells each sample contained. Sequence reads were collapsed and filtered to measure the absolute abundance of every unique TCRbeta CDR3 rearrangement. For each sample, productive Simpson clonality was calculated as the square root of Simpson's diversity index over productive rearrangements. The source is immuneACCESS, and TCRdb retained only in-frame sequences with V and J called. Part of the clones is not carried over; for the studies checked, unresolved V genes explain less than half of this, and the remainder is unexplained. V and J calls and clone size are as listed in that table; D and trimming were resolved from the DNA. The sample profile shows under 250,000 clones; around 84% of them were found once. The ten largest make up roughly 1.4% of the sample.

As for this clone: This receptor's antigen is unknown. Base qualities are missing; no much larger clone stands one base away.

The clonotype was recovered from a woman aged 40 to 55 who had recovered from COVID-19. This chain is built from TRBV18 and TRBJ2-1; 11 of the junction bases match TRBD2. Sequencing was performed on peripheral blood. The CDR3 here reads CASSPIPAIAGGLEVDEQFF. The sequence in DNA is TGTGCCAGCTCACCAATCCCGGCGATAGCGGGGGGGCTGGAGGTGGATGAGCAGTTCTTC.